The 32 T cell receptor beta chains presented below share a single source sample, sequenced in a study of control samples from healthy donors and cancer patients. Sequenced by immunoSEQ multiplex PCR; TCRdb stores in-frame clones only, minus some. Of about 100,000 clones listed, around 85% are singletons. The specimen sequenced was blood. These receptors were obtained from a man aged 25-40 years in good health.

The V and J genes are TRBV7-2 and TRBJ2-1; the match to TRBD2 covers 12 bases. Germline V gives CDR1 SGHTA, CDR2 FQGNSA. The CDR3 extends over 15 amino acids. The ends lost 5 bases at V and 6 bases at J; junction bases unmatched: 5. CDR3 DNA: TGTGCCAGCAGCGTAACTAGCGGGGGGCTCAATGAGCAGTTCTTC. Translated: CASSVTSGGLNEQFF.

The V and J genes are TRBV10-1 and TRBJ1-1; TRBD1 agrees at 9 bases. Germline values: CDR1 WNHNN, CDR2 SYGVQD (reference sequence). V was clipped by 6 bases and J by 1 base; unmatched bases: 6. The CDR3 has 15 residues. CDR3 nucleotides: TGCGCCAGCAGCCAACAGGGGGCTGGGAACACTGAAGCTTTCTTT. Translating gives CASSQQGAGNTEAFF.

The chain recombines TRBV21-1 with TRBJ1-5. TRBV21-1 is deemed a pseudogene. The CDR3 contains 13 residues. The CDR3 spells CASSPPHSPPQHF. As DNA, the CDR3 is TGTGCCAGCAGCCCCCCCCATTCGCCGCCCCAGCATTTT.

The chain joins TRBV15 to TRBJ2-1; D perhaps matches TRBD2 (6 bases). CDR3 size: 14 residues. V was shortened by 3 bases and J by 7 bases, with 13 bases between the two germline ends. CDR1 LNHNV and CDR2 YYDKDF come from the germline V gene (reference sequence). The CDR3 spells CATSSGRIENEQFF. Written as DNA, the CDR3 is TGTGCCACCAGCAGTGGGAGGATTGAGAATGAGCAGTTCTTC.

The chain combines TRBV6-4 with TRBJ1-1, with a possible D match to TRBD1 (6 bases). Trimming left V 9 bases short and J 10 bases short, with 21 bases between. Germline values: CDR1 MRHNA, CDR2 SNTAGT. CDR3 length: 13 amino acids. The DNA of the CDR3 is TGTGCCAGGAGAGACAGGCCTTCCTGCGGAGCTTTCTTT. Its translation is CARRDRPSCGAFF.

This rearrangement joins TRBV27 to TRBJ1-3; D is unresolved. This CDR3 comprises 15 residues. Germline-derived CDR1 and CDR2 are MNHEY and SMNVEV (reference sequence). Between the trimmed V and J ends, which lost 0 bases and 2 bases, there was a span of 8 bases. The CDR3: CASSLSSHPGNTIYF. The CDR3 nucleotides read TGTGCCAGCAGTTTATCCAGCCACCCTGGAAACACCATATATTTT.

The genes are TRBV29-1 and TRBJ1-4; the match to TRBD1 covers 7 bases. Germline-derived CDR1 and CDR2 are SQVTM and ANQGSEA. The CDR3 length is 12 residues. V was pared by 3 bases and J by 13 bases, with 8 bases of the junction left unmatched. The CDR3 DNA is TGCAGCGTTGAGGCAGGGGGAGGGAGACTGTTTTTT. Translating gives CSVEAGGGRLFF. Variable domain in full (rest from reference TRBV29-1 and TRBJ1-4): SAVISQKPSRDICQRGTSLTIQCQVDSQVTMMFWYRQQPGQSLTLIATANQGSEATYESGFVIDKFPISRPNLTFSTLTVSNMSPEDSSIYLCSVEAGGGRLFFGSGTQLSVL.

CDR3 DNA sequence: TGTGCCAGCAGTGAAAGCTCTGGAAACACCATATATTTT. Translation gives CASSESSGNTIYF. This sequence joins TRBV2 and TRBJ1-3; the D is unclear. Germline V gene lookup returns CDR1 SNHLY and CDR2 FYNNEI. The CDR3 is made up of 13 amino acids. Trimming left V 2 bases short and J 0 bases short, with 2 bases between.

The chain employs TRBV6-6 and TRBJ2-3; D possibly uses TRBD1 or TRBD2 (6 bases each). This CDR3 is 15 amino acids long. V was clipped by 6 bases and J by 3 bases, with 16 bases between them. The germline V gene has CDR1 MNHNY and CDR2 SVGAGI (reference sequence). This chain's CDR3 is CASRALGGMTDTQYF. In nucleotides, the CDR3 is TGTGCCAGCAGGGCCCTGGGGGGCATGACAGATACGCAGTATTTT.

The V gene is TRBV2, the J gene TRBJ1-5, with D perhaps TRBD1 (5 bases). V was pared by 6 bases and J by 3 bases, with 15 bases between. The V gene's germline CDR1 is SNHLY and CDR2 FYNNEI. This CDR3 is built from 15 residues. CDR3 sequence (DNA): TGTGCCAGCAGCCTTAATCAGGGAGACAATCAGCCCCAGCATTTT. This codes for CASSLNQGDNQPQHF.

The chain links TRBV6-5 to TRBJ1-1; D gene ambiguous. Germline lookup yields CDR1 MNHEY and CDR2 SVGAGI. The CDR3 spans 13 residues. Trimming removed 4 bases at V and 1 base at J, with 7 bases between. CDR3 coding DNA: TGTGCCAGCAGTTTTCGGGAGAACACTGAAGCTTTCTTT. Its protein is CASSFRENTEAFF.

The chain employs TRBV27 and TRBJ2-1; 12 bases line up with TRBD2. Germline CDR1 MNHEY, CDR2 SMNVEV (reference sequence). CDR3 length equals 15 residues. J was trimmed by 8 bases and V by 1 base; bases with no gene match: 3. CDR3 coding DNA: TGTGCCAGCAGTTTATGGACTAGCGGGGAGTATGAGCAGTTCTTC. Its protein is CASSLWTSGEYEQFF.

This sequence joins TRBV5-5 and TRBJ1-5; 7 nucleotides line up with TRBD1. Germline V lookup: CDR1 SGHKS, CDR2 YYEKEE (reference sequence). The V and J ends lost 3 bases and 3 bases, in that order; junction bases with no gene match: 6. There are 15 residues in the CDR3. The CDR3 nucleotides are TGTGCCAGCAGCTCGCGGGACAGCCCCAATCAGCCCCAGCATTTT. Translating it yields CASSSRDSPNQPQHF.

The chain is built from TRBV10-3 and TRBJ1-1; maybe TRBD1 (6 bases). Trimming removed 8 bases at V and 7 bases at J, with 17 bases between. This CDR3 has 13 residues. The germline CDR1 and CDR2 sequences are ENHRY and SYGVKD. The CDR3 DNA sequence: TGTGCCATCCCCCCGGGACAAAACCTTGAAGCTTTCTTT. It yields the protein CAIPPGQNLEAFF.

This clone was counted once. The rearrangement uses TRBV9 and TRBJ2-1; the match to TRBD2 covers 11 bases. Germline V gene lookup returns CDR1 SGDLS and CDR2 YYNGEE. This CDR3 contains 17 residues. J lost 6 bases, V lost 2 bases, and 10 bases had no gene match. CDR3 region: CASSVSGSLAGGNEQFF. CDR3 in DNA: TGTGCCAGCAGCGTGTCTGGCAGCCTAGCGGGGGGCAATGAGCAGTTCTTC.

This clone was observed a single time. The chain combines TRBV18 with TRBJ1-1, with D possibly being TRBD1 (6 bases). Deletions cut 8 bases from V and 4 bases from J, with 20 bases between. The CDR3 covers 15 residues. CDR1 is KGHSH, CDR2 LQKENI, per germline. The CDR3 is CASLERGEGSTEAFF. In DNA, the CDR3 is TGTGCCAGCCTCGAGAGGGGGGAGGGGAGCACTGAAGCTTTCTTT.

This chain links TRBV5-4 with TRBJ1-6, with a possible D match to TRBD1 (5 bases). This CDR3 is 14 amino acids long. Trimming stripped 2 bases from V and 9 bases from J, with 12 bases between. CDR1 and CDR2 (germline): SGHNT, YYREEE (reference sequence). The CDR3 DNA sequence: TGTGCCAGCAGCTTTGGGCAGGGCGGTTCACCCCTCCACTTT. Translated: CASSFGQGGSPLHF.

This clone has only a few counts. This rearrangement joins TRBV7-3 to TRBJ2-5; the D is unclear. This CDR3 is 13 amino acids long. Germline V lookup: CDR1 SGHTA, CDR2 FQGTGA. The V and J ends lost 2 bases and 5 bases respectively, with 9 bases between them. This CDR3 is CASSLGPWETQYF. Written as DNA, the CDR3 is TGTGCCAGCAGCTTAGGGCCCTGGGAGACCCAGTACTTC.

This chain connects TRBV3-1 (or the pseudogene TRBV3-2) to TRBJ2-4; a weak D match, TRBD2 (5 bases). CDR3 length equals 17 residues. Trimming left V 2 bases short and J 0 bases short, with 14 bases between. The V gene's germline CDR1 is LGHDT and CDR2 YNNKEL (reference sequence). CDR3 nucleotides: TGTGCCAGCAGCCAACGCAGCCTTAGCGAAGCCAAAAACATTCAGTACTTC. It codes for CASSQRSLSEAKNIQYF.

This clone was seen only once. V usage is TRBV5-6 and J usage is TRBJ2-2; D is undetermined. Trimming removed 4 bases from V and 6 bases from J, with 7 bases in between. The CDR3 is 12 residues long. Germline V gene sequence: CDR1 SGHDT, CDR2 YYEEEE. The CDR3, as DNA: TGTGCCAGCAGCGTCAGGCCCGGGGAGCTGTTTTTT. Its protein is CASSVRPGELFF.

This clone was observed a handful of times. The genes are TRBV5-1 and TRBJ2-2; D may be TRBD1 (6 bases). Germline V lookup: CDR1 SGHRS, CDR2 YFSETQ. Deletions cut 0 bases from V and 7 bases from J, with 10 bases between. CDR3 length: 14 residues. The CDR3 protein is CASSLGAGDGELFF. CDR3 coding DNA: TGCGCCAGCAGCTTGGGGGCAGGGGACGGGGAGCTGTTTTTT.

The chain recombines TRBV6-6 with TRBJ1-1; 7 bases line up with TRBD1. J was trimmed by 11 bases and V by 8 bases; bases with no gene match: 17. Germline V gives CDR1 MNHNY, CDR2 SVGAGI (reference sequence). This CDR3 is built from 14 residues. The CDR3 DNA sequence: TGTGCCAGCTGGCAGACAGGGACCCGGTTGGATGCTTTCTTT. Encoded protein: CASWQTGTRLDAFF.

This chain joins TRBV24-1 and TRBJ1-5, with 7 nucleotides matching TRBD1. The junction had 9 bases not matched to a gene; V was cut back by 3 bases and J by 5 bases. This CDR3 has 16 residues. Germline assignment: CDR1 KGHDR and CDR2 SFDVKD. CDR3 bases: TGTGCCACCAGTGATCCCTTGACAGGGACCGATCAGCCCCAGCATTTT. It is translated as CATSDPLTGTDQPQHF.

The chain links TRBV5-8 to TRBJ1-1, with a possible D match to TRBD1 (5 bases). Germline assignment: CDR1 SGHTS and CDR2 YDEGEE. The CDR3 consists of 14 residues. The germline V and J ends were trimmed by 1 base and 1 base, with 8 bases remaining between them. The CDR3 sequence is CASSLRGANTEAFF. In DNA form, the CDR3 reads TGTGCCAGCAGCTTGAGAGGGGCGAACACTGAAGCTTTCTTT.

The rearrangement links TRBV11-3 to TRBJ2-1; maybe TRBD2 (6 bases). The CDR3 runs to 15 residues. The germline V gene has CDR1 SGHNT and CDR2 YENEEA. V was pared by 0 bases and J by 1 base, with 7 bases between. The CDR3 is CASSLDSGSYNEQFF. The CDR3, as DNA: TGTGCCAGCAGCTTAGATAGCGGTTCCTACAATGAGCAGTTCTTC. Looking up the rest from reference TRBV11-3 and TRBJ2-1 gives the full variable domain: EAGVVQSPRYKIIEKKQPVAFWCNPISGHNTLYWYLQNLGQGPELLIRYENEEAVDDSQLPKDRFSAERLKGVDSTLKIQPAELGDSAVYLCASSLDSGSYNEQFFGPGTRLTVL.

V gene TRBV11-1 combines with J gene TRBJ2-2; D is undetermined. This CDR3 contains 14 residues. V was cut by 1 base and J by 1 base, with 4 bases left in between. Germline CDR1 reads SGHAT; CDR2 reads FQDESV (reference sequence). The CDR3 protein is CASSLGGNTGELFF. Written as DNA, the CDR3 is TGTGCCAGCAGCTTAGGGGGGAACACCGGGGAGCTGTTTTTT.

As DNA, the CDR3 is TGTGCCAGCAATAGGGCCAAGACAGAAGCTTTCTTT. This codes for CASNRAKTEAFF. The rearrangement joins TRBV12-3 or TRBV12-4 to TRBJ1-1, with no clear D. V gave up 7 bases and J gave up 8 bases, with 14 bases separating them. This CDR3 is built from 12 residues.

This rearrangement joins TRBV27 to TRBJ1-6, with D unclear. Germline assignment: CDR1 MNHEY and CDR2 SMNVEV (reference sequence). CDR3 length: 15 residues. The ends were cut back, 0 bases at V and 7 bases at J, with 10 bases in the middle. In nucleotides, the CDR3 is TGTGCCAGCAGTTTATCCGGGTTTGTCAATTCACCCCTCCACTTT. Its protein product is CASSLSGFVNSPLHF.

The chain combines TRBV23-1 with TRBJ1-5; D is ambiguous. TRBV23-1 is known as an ORF, though its function is uncertain. Trimming pared 3 bases from V and 4 bases from J, leaving 25 bases between. This CDR3 has 19 residues. CDR3 nucleotide sequence: TGCGCCAGCAGTCACCTCGGGGTTTCGGGCCCGGAGCGGAATCAGCCCCAGCATTTT. Its protein product is CASSHLGVSGPERNQPQHF.

This clone was detected only a few times. The chain couples TRBV19 to TRBJ2-4; 7 nucleotides align to TRBD1. This CDR3 has 14 amino acids. The ends lost 1 base at V and 6 bases at J; junction bases unmatched: 3. Per the germline V gene, CDR1 is LNHDA and CDR2 is SQIVND (reference sequence). CDR3 bases: TGTGCCAGTAGTATAGCTGGGACAGTAAACATTCAGTACTTC. Translated: CASSIAGTVNIQYF.

The V and J genes are TRBV5-1 and TRBJ2-3, with 7 bases matching TRBD2. CDR3 length: 15 amino acids. Per the germline V gene, CDR1 is SGHRS and CDR2 is YFSETQ. V lost 0 bases, J lost 0 bases, and 1 base stayed unmatched. CDR3 region: CASSLAGGSTDTQYF. The CDR3 DNA is TGCGCCAGCAGCTTGGCCGGGGGGAGCACAGATACGCAGTATTTT.

The J gene is TRBJ1-1, the V gene TRBV30; D not certain. V shed 2 bases and J shed 1 base, with 5 bases lying between them. Germline V gives CDR1 GTSNPN, CDR2 SVGIG (reference sequence). The CDR3 spans 12 residues. As DNA, the CDR3 is TGTGCCTGGAGTTCAGAGAACACTGAAGCTTTCTTT. It translates to CAWSSENTEAFF.